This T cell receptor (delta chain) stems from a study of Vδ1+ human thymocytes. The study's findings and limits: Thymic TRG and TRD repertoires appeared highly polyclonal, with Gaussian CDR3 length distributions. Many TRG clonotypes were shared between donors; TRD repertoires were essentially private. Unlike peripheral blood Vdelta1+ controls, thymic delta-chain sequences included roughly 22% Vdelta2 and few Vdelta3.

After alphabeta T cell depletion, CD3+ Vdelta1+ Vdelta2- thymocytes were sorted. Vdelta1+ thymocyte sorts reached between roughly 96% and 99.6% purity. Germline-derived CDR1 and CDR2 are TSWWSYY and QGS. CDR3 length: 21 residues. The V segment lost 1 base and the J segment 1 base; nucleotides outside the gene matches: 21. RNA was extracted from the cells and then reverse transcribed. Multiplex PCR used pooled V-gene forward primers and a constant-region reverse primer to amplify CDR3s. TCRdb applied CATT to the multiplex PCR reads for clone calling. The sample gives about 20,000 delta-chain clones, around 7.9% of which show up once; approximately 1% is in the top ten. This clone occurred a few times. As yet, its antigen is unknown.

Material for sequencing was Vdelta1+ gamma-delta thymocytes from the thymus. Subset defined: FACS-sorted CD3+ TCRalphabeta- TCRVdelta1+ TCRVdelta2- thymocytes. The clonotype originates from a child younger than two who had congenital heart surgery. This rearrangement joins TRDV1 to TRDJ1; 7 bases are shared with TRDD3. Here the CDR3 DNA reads TGTGCTCTTGGGGAACCGGGCCTCCTAAAGGGGTACTGGGGAGGCACCGATAAACTCATCTTT. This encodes CALGEPGLLKGYWGGTDKLIF.